This T cell receptor beta chain was retrieved from a study of T cells after yellow fever vaccination (dated by TCRdb to 2018 to 2020). Study-level background: Libraries from fractions with low cell numbers were prepared with the SMART-Seq v4 Ultra Low Input RNA kit. Two healthy male donors, one aged 18 to 30 and one aged 30 to 40 years, made up the cohort. To track T-cell clones before and after primary and booster YFV17D yellow fever vaccination, bulk TCR alpha and beta repertoires were sequenced longitudinally. Blood was collected at multiple timepoints before and after primary and secondary immunization, and bulk PBMC replicates and cell subsets were isolated.

TCR cDNA was synthesized by 5'RACE template switching, through which a universal primer site and unique molecular identifiers were introduced. Priming of cDNA synthesis was performed from both the TCR alpha and TCR beta constant segments. Two PCR steps were used to amplify libraries, with sample barcodes and sequencing adapters being added in the second step. Sequencing of libraries was performed on Illumina HiSeq 2500 (2x100 bp) or NovaSeq (2x150 bp). For the original study's pipeline: Reads were demultiplexed and collapsed into UMI consensus sequences with MIGEC, and V(D)J alignment was performed with MiXCR. Clonotypes responding to the vaccine were identified with edgeR on replicate PBMC samples, with the criteria of FDR below 0.01 and a log2 fold change above 5 up to day 15. CD4 or CD8 identity was assigned to each bulk clonotype according to whether the clonotype was present at higher abundance in the sequenced CD4 repertoire or the sequenced CD8 repertoire. TCRdb trimmed the raw reads at Q25, called clones with MiXCR and kept productive beta chains. Each entry merges the rows of one CDR3 protein and shows their most common DNA and genes. The V and J calls come from TCRdb's annotation, not from the publication. The sample table shows approximately 600,000 distinct CDR3 sequences, and roughly 12% are seen once. The top ten constitute under 15% of the sample.

This clonotype was found many times. Its antigen has not been determined. Base qualities are not at hand, and no much larger clone is one base apart. Per the publication, the treatment or condition label means: live attenuated yellow fever vaccine strain. At every blood-draw timepoint, two biological replicates of bulk PBMCs were collected. A standard Ficoll-Paque protocol was used to isolate PBMCs from peripheral blood. TriZol was used to extract RNA from bulk PBMCs, from CD4 and CD8 fractions, and from dextramer-positive and dextramer-negative fractions. The investigation overall reported the following: Because abundant contaminating clonotypes from the bulk population could be contained in FACS-sorted repertoires, computational filtering was required. A small fraction of clonotypes showed up in both the CD4 and CD8 compartments, probably as a result of convergent recombination. Most clones expanded after primary vaccination (96% of CD4 and 80% to 90% of CD8) were re-detected after the booster, suggesting that broad memory maintenance occurred. Because the study included only two donors, the extent to which the findings can be generalized is limited. Compared with the primary T-cell response, the secondary T-cell response was faster but weaker, reaching its peak on day 5 rather than on day 15.

The CDR3 measures 18 amino acids from cysteine to phenylalanine. The retained sequence is limited to the CDR3, 54 bases, with the frame set at the first base. The V end loses 0 bases and the J end loses 0 bases, and a stretch of 12 bases separates them. According to the germline V gene, CDR1 reads SGHTA and CDR2 reads FQGTGA. The specimen was PBMCs, collected on the day of the yellow fever booster vaccination. The receptor's source is a man aged 30 to 45 who received the YFV17D yellow fever vaccine. The sequence is built from TRBV7-3 and TRBJ2-6; no confident D gene assignment can be made. DNA sequence: TGTGCCAGCAGCTTAACGTTACCAGGAAGCTCTGGGGCCAACGTCCTGACTTTC. The encoded protein is CASSLTLPGSSGANVLTF. The CDR3 plus the reference TRBV7-3 and TRBJ2-6 genes for the other parts give the full variable domain: GAGVSQTPSNKVTEKGKYVELRCDPISGHTALYWYRQSLGQGPEFLIYFQGTGAADDSGLPNDRFFAVRPEGSVSTLKIQRTERGDSAVYLCASSLTLPGSSGANVLTFGAGSRLTVL.